This T cell receptor beta chain was captured in a study of CD8 T cells in Susac syndrome. V trimming: 0 bases; J trimming: 4 bases; junction bases outside the gene matches: 3. Germline V gene sequence: CDR1 MNHEY, CDR2 SVGAGI. CDR3 length: 14 amino acids. RNA, at about 0.5 to 1 ug, was reverse transcribed with random hexamers. The amplification used immunoSEQ multiplex PCR on TCR beta CDR3; it spanned 54 Vbeta and 13 Jbeta. Via MiXCR, TCRdb re-called the immunoSEQ multiplex PCR reads, giving one row per CDR3 protein. Of around 150,000 distinct CDR3 sequences in the sample, 94% are singletons; the top ten hold 0.075% to 0.095%. CD8+ and CD4+ blood T cells underwent TCR beta sequencing. The TEMRA cells underwent FACS enrichment, while the CD8+ and CD4+ T cells underwent negative isolation.

What was sequenced was CD4+ T cells from PBMCs. The source is a human donor with multiple sclerosis. The chain recombines TRBV6-5 with TRBJ2-7; TRBD1 aligns across 7 bases. CDR3 loop: CASSYSSGGYEQYF. CDR3 DNA: TGTGCCAGCAGTTACTCGTCAGGGGGTTACGAGCAGTACTTC.